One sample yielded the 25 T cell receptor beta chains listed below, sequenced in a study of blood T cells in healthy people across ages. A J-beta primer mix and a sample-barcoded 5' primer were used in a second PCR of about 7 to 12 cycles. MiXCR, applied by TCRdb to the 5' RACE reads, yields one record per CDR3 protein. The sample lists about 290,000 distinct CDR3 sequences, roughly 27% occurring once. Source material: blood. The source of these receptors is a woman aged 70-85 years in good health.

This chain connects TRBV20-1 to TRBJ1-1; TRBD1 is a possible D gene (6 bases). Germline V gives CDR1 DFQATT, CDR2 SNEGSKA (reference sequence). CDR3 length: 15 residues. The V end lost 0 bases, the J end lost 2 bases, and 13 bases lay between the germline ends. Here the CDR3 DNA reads TGCAGTGCTAGAGATTTCGGGGGCCCTAACACTGAAGCTTTCTTT. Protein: CSARDFGGPNTEAFF.

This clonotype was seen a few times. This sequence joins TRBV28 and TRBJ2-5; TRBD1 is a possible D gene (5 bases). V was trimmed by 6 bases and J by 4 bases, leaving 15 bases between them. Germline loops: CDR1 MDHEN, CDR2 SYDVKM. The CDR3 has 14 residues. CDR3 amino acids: CASRARGPGETQYF. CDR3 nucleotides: TGTGCCAGCAGAGCTAGGGGCCCCGGAGAGACCCAGTACTTC.

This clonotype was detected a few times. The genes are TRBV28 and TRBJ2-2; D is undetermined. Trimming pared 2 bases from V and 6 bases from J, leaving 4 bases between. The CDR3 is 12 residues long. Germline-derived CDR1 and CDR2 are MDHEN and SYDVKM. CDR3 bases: TGTGCCAGCAGTTTAAGACCCGGGGAGCTGTTTTTT. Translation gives CASSLRPGELFF.

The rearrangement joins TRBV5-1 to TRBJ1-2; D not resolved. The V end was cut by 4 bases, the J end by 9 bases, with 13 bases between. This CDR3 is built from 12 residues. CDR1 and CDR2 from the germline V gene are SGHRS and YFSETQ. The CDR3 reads CASSPVGRSYTF. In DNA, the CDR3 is TGCGCCAGCAGCCCCGTGGGCAGAAGCTACACCTTC.

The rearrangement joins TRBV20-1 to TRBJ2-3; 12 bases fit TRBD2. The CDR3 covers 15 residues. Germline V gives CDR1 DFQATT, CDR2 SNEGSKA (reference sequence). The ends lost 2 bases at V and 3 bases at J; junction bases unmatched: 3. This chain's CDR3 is CSARSSGGATDTQYF. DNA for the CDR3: TGCAGTGCTAGATCTAGCGGGGGGGCAACAGATACGCAGTATTTT.

The DNA for the CDR3 is TGCAGTGCTAGAGTTGGGACTAGCTCCCATGAGCAGTTCTTC. It yields the protein CSARVGTSSHEQFF. The V and J genes are TRBV20-1 and TRBJ2-1; 9 bases match TRBD2. The ends lost 1 base at V and 8 bases at J; junction bases unmatched: 6. This CDR3 is built from 14 residues. Germline loops: CDR1 DFQATT, CDR2 SNEGSKA (reference sequence).

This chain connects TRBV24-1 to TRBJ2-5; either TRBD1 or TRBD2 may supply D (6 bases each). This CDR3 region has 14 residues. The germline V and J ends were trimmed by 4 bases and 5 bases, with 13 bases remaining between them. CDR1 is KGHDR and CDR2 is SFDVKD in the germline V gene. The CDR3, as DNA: TGTGCCACCAGTGAGTCCGGGGGCGGGGAGACCCAGTACTTC. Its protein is CATSESGGGETQYF.

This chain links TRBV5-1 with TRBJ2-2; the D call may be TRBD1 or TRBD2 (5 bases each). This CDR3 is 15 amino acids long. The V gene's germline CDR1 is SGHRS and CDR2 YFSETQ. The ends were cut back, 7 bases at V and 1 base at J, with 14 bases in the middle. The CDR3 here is CASGTDTVNTGELFF. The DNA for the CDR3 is TGCGCCAGCGGGACGGACACCGTGAACACCGGGGAGCTGTTTTTT.

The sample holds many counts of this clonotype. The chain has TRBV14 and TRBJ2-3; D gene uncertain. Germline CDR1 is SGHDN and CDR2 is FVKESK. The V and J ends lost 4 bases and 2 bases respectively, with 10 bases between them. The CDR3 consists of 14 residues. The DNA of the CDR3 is TGTGCCAGCAGCCCCCGGACGTACACAGATACGCAGTATTTT. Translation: CASSPRTYTDTQYF.

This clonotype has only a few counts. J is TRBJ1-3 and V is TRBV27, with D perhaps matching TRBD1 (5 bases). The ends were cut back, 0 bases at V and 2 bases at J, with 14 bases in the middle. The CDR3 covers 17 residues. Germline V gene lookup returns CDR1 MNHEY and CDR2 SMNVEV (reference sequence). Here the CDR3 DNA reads TGTGCCAGCAGTTTATCCCCCCCAGGGACCCCTGGAAACACCATATATTTT. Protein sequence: CASSLSPPGTPGNTIYF.

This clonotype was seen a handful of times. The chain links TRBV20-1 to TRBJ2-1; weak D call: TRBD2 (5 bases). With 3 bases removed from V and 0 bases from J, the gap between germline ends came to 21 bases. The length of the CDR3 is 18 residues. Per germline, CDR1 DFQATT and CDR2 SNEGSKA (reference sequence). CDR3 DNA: TGCAGTGCTAGCCTCCTGGAGGCGGGCAAAGCCTCCTACAATGAGCAGTTCTTC. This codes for CSASLLEAGKASYNEQFF.

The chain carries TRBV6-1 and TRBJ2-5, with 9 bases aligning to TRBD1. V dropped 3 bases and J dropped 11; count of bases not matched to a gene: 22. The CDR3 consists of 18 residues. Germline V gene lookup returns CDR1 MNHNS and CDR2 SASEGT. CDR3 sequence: CASSEVRPTGGSSGEQYF. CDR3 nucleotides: TGTGCCAGCAGTGAGGTCCGACCAACAGGGGGCTCTTCTGGAGAGCAGTACTTC.

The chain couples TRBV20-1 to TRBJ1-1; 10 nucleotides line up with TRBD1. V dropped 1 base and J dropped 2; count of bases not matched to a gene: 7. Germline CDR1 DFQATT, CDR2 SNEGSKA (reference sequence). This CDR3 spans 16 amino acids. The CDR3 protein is CSARAGDRGGNTEAFF. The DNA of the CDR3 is TGCAGTGCTAGAGCCGGGGACAGGGGAGGTAACACTGAAGCTTTCTTT.

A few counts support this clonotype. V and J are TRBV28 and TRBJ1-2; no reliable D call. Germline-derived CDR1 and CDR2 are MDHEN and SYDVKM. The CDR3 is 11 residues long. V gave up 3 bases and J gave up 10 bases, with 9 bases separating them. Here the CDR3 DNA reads TGTGCCAGCAGTTTCGGGGTTTTCTACACCTTC. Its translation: CASSFGVFYTF.

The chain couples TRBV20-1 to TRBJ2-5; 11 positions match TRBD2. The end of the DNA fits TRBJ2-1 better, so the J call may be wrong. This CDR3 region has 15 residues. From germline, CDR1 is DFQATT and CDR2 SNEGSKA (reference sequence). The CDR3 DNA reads TGCAGTGCTAGTGAACTAGCGGGAGACAGTGGTGAGCAGTTCTTC. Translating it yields CSASELAGDSGEQFF.

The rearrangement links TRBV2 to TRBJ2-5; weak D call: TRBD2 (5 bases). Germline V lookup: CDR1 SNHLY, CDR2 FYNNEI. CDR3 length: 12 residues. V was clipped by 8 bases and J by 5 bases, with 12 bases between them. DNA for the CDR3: TGTGCCAGCGGAGACTACGGGGAGACCCAGTACTTC. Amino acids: CASGDYGETQYF.

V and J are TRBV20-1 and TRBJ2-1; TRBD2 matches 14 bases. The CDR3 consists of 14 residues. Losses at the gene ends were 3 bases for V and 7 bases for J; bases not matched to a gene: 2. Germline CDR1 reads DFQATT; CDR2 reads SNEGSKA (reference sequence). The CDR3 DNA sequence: TGCAGTGCTAGGGGACTAGCGGGAGTTAATGAGCAGTTCTTC. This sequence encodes CSARGLAGVNEQFF.

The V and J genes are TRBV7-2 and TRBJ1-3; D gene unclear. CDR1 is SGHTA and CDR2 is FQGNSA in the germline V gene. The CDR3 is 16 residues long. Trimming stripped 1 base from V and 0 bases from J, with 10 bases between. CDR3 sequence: CASSLVSASSGNTIYF. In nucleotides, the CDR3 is TGTGCCAGCAGCTTAGTTTCGGCGAGCTCTGGAAACACCATATATTTT. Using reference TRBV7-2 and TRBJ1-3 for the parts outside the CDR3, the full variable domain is GAGVSQSPSNKVTEKGKDVELRCDPISGHTALYWYRQSLGQGLEFLIYFQGNSAPDKSGLPSDRFSAERTGGSVSTLTIQRTQQEDSAVYLCASSLVSASSGNTIYFGEGSWLTVV.

The CDR3 DNA reads as TGTGCCAGCAGCCGACGTCTAGCGGGGTCCCAAGAGACCCAGTACTTC. Translation gives CASSRRLAGSQETQYF. The rearrangement links TRBV3-1 to TRBJ2-5; 9 positions match TRBD2. The germline gives CDR1 LGHDT, CDR2 YNNKEL (reference sequence). J was trimmed by 1 base and V by 4 bases; bases with no gene match: 7. The CDR3 has 16 amino acids.

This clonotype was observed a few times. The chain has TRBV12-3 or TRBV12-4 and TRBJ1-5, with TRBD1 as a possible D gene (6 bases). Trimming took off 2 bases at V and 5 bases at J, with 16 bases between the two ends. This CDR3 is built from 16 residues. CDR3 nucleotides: TGTGCCAGCAGTTTATACGGCAGGGGACGCGATCAGCCCCAGCATTTT. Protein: CASSLYGRGRDQPQHF.

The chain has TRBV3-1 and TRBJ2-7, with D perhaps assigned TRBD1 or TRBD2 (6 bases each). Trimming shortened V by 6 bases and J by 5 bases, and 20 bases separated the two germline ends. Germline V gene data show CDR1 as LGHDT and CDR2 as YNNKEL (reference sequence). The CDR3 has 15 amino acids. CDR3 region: CASSHSPGAIHEQYF. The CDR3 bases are TGTGCCAGCAGTCACTCGCCGGGGGCTATCCACGAGCAGTACTTC.

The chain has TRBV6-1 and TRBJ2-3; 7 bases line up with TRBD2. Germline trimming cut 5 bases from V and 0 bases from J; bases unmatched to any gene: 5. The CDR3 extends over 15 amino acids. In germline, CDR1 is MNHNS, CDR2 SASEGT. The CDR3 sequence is CASSLAETSTDTQYF. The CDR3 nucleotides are TGTGCCAGCAGTCTAGCGGAGACTAGCACAGATACGCAGTATTTT.

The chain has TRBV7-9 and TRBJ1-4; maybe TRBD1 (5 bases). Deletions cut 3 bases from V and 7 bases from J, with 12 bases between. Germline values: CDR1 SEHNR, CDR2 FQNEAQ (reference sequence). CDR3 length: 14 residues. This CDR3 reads CASSFQGGGEKLFF. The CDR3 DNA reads TGTGCCAGCAGCTTTCAGGGTGGAGGTGAAAAACTGTTTTTT.

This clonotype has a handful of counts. CDR3 nucleotide sequence: TGTGCCAGCAGCCAAGATTCACCAGGTCAAGAGACCCAGTACTTC. This codes for CASSQDSPGQETQYF. The V gene is TRBV14, the J gene TRBJ2-5; D gene ambiguous. The length of the CDR3 is 15 residues. Trimming took off 0 bases at V and 2 bases at J, with 10 bases between the two ends. CDR1 and CDR2 (germline): SGHDN, FVKESK.

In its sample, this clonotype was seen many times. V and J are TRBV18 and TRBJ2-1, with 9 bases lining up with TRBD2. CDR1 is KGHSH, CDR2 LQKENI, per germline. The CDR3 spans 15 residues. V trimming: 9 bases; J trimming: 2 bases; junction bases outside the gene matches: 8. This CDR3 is CASKIAGDAYNEQFF. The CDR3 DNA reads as TGTGCCAGTAAGATAGCGGGAGACGCCTACAATGAGCAGTTCTTC.